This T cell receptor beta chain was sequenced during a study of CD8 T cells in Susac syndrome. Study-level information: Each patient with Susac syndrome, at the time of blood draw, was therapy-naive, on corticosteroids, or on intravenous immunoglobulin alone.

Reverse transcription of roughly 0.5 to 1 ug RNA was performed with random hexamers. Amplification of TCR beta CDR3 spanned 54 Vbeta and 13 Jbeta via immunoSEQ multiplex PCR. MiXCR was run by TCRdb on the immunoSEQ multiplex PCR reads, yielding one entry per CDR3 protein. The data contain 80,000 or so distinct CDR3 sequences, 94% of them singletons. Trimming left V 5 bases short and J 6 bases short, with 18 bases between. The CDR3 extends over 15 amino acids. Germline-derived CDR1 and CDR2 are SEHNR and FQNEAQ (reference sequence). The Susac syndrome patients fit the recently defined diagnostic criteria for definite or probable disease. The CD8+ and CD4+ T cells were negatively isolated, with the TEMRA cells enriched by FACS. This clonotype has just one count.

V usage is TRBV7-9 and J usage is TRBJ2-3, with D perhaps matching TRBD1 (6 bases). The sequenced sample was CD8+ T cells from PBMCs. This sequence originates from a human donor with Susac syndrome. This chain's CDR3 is CASSRGPTTGDTQYF. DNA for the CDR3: TGTGCCAGCAGCCGCGGACCCACCACAGGGGATACGCAGTATTTT.